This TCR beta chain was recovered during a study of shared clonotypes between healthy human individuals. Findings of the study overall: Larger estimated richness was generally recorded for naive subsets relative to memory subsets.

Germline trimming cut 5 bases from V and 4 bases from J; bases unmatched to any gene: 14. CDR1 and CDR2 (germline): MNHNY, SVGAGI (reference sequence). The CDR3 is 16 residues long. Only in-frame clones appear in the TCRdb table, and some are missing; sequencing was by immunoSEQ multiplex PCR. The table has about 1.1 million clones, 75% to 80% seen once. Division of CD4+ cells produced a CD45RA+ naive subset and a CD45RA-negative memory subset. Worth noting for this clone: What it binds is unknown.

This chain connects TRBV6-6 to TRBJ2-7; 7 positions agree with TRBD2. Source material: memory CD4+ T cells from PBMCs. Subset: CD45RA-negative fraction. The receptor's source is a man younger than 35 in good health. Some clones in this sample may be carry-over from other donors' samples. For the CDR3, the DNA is TGTGCCAGCAGTCTATCCCCCCGGACTAGAACTTACGAGCAGTACTTC. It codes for CASSLSPRTRTYEQYF.